Presented here are 17 T cell receptor beta chains from one specimen sequenced in a study of blood T cell repertoires in COVID-19. Profiling relied on immunoSEQ multiplex PCR, and the TCRdb table lists in-frame clones only, not all of them. This table holds more than 150,000 clones, around 90% found once. The sample consisted of peripheral blood. The receptors were sampled from a man aged 60 to 75 with COVID-19, enrolled during active disease.

This chain links TRBV10-3 with TRBJ1-4; 10 positions match TRBD1. Germline lookup yields CDR1 ENHRY and CDR2 SYGVKD. The CDR3 has 18 amino acids. The junction had 13 bases not matched to a gene; V was cut back by 6 bases and J by 3 bases. In nucleotides, the CDR3 is TGTGCCATCAGGCCCCCGGGACAGGGGAATAGAGCTAATGAAAAACTGTTTTTT. Translated: CAIRPPGQGNRANEKLFF.

The V call is TRBV3-1 (or the pseudogene TRBV3-2), the J call TRBJ1-2; TRBD1 is a possible D gene (5 bases). CDR3 length: 15 amino acids. With 5 bases removed from V and 4 bases from J, the gap between germline ends came to 17 bases. Germline V CDR1 and CDR2: LGHDT, YNNKEL (reference sequence). CDR3 in amino acids: CASSSFGGGSYGYTF. The CDR3 nucleotides read TGTGCCAGCAGCTCCTTTGGGGGAGGCTCCTATGGCTACACCTTC.

V usage is TRBV7-9 and J usage is TRBJ1-2; 8 bases align to TRBD1. J gave up 4 bases and V 1 base, and 2 bases lay outside the gene matches. The CDR3 is 14 amino acids. CDR1 is SEHNR and CDR2 is FQNEAQ in the germline V gene (reference sequence). The CDR3 spells CASSLVTGGYGYTF. The CDR3 DNA reads as TGTGCCAGCAGCTTAGTAACAGGGGGCTATGGCTACACCTTC.

This sequence joins TRBV7-2 and TRBJ2-1; tentative D call: TRBD1 (6 bases). Trimming removed 0 bases from V and 5 bases from J, with 14 bases in between. Germline V gene data show CDR1 as SGHTA and CDR2 as FQGNSA. This CDR3 is 16 amino acids long. This CDR3 is CASSLALGGPNNEQFF. The DNA for the CDR3 is TGTGCCAGCAGCTTAGCTCTAGGGGGACCTAACAATGAGCAGTTCTTC.

A few counts support this clone. This chain uses TRBV5-1 with TRBJ1-4; tentatively, D is TRBD1 (5 bases). This CDR3 contains 15 residues. Trimming removed 4 bases at V and 3 bases at J, with 13 bases between. The germline CDR1 and CDR2 sequences are SGHRS and YFSETQ. The CDR3 bases are TGCGCCAGCAGCCCCCCCGGGGGTCCTAATGAAAAACTGTTTTTT. The encoded protein is CASSPPGGPNEKLFF.

V usage is TRBV10-1 and J usage is TRBJ2-7, with TRBD2 identical over 10 bases. CDR1 WNHNN and CDR2 SYGVQD come from the germline V gene (reference sequence). With V trimmed by 2 bases and J by 3 bases, 4 bases remained unmatched. The CDR3 spans 15 residues. The CDR3 DNA reads as TGCGCCAGCAGTGAGGAAAGACTAGCGGGCTACGAGCAGTACTTC. It specifies CASSEERLAGYEQYF.

The CDR3 DNA reads as TGTGCCAGCAGCTTACAGGGGGTAATAGGGGGGAAACTGTTTTTT. It specifies CASSLQGVIGGKLFF. The chain couples TRBV7-2 to TRBJ1-4; 7 bases align to TRBD1. The CDR3 has 15 amino acids. The germline V gene encodes CDR1 SGHTA and CDR2 FQGNSA. V lost 2 bases to trimming and J lost 11 bases; unmatched junction nucleotides: 11.

V usage is TRBV18 and J usage is TRBJ1-4, with 10 bases lining up with TRBD1. The germline CDR1 and CDR2 sequences are KGHSH and LQKENI. The trim removed 4 bases at V and 2 bases at J, leaving 4 bases unmatched. The CDR3 is 16 residues long. CDR3 in amino acids: CASSRGTGVTNEKLFF. The CDR3 region has the DNA TGTGCCAGCTCACGAGGGACAGGGGTTACTAATGAAAAACTGTTTTTT.

This chain connects TRBV7-9 to TRBJ2-3; D may be TRBD2 (5 bases). CDR3 size: 14 residues. Germline lookup yields CDR1 SEHNR and CDR2 FQNEAQ (reference sequence). The V end lost 5 bases, the J end lost 5 bases, and 14 bases lay between the germline ends. CDR3 region: CASSPRPGRDTQYF. The CDR3 DNA reads TGTGCCAGCAGCCCCCGCCCGGGGAGAGATACGCAGTATTTT.

This clone was counted between two and nine times. The chain recombines TRBV6-6 with TRBJ1-5; D may be TRBD1 (6 bases). Trimming pared 7 bases from V and 2 bases from J, leaving 9 bases between. Germline lookup yields CDR1 MNHNY and CDR2 SVGAGI (reference sequence). CDR3 length: 13 amino acids. The chain's CDR3 is CASTSGGNQPQHF. CDR3 nucleotides: TGTGCCAGCACCTCAGGGGGCAATCAGCCCCAGCATTTT.

J is TRBJ1-4 and V is TRBV10-1, with D perhaps TRBD1 (6 bases). CDR3 length: 13 amino acids. With 8 bases removed from V and 8 bases from J, the gap between germline ends came to 15 bases. Germline assignment: CDR1 WNHNN and CDR2 SYGVQD (reference sequence). As DNA, the CDR3 is TGCGCCAGCCATACAGGGTGGTACGAAAAACTGTTTTTT. It translates to CASHTGWYEKLFF.

The chain is built from TRBV7-6 and TRBJ1-3; unclear D gene. Trimming removed 4 bases at V and 8 bases at J, with 6 bases between. This CDR3 contains 11 residues. Looked up from germline, CDR1 is SGHVS and CDR2 is FNYEAQ. DNA of the CDR3: TGTGCCAGCAGCTCTATCGACACCATATATTTT. This gives the protein CASSSIDTIYF.

There are a few counts of this clone. The V call is TRBV4-1, the J call TRBJ1-4, with TRBD1 matching over 7 bases. V lost 3 bases, J lost 2 bases, and 0 bases stayed unmatched. The germline gives CDR1 MGHRA, CDR2 YSYEKL. There are 14 residues in the CDR3. CDR3 sequence reads: CASSQTGTNEKLFF. CDR3 bases: TGCGCCAGCAGCCAGACAGGGACTAATGAAAAACTGTTTTTT.

The chain has TRBV14 and TRBJ2-2, with 13 bases fitting TRBD2. Germline-derived CDR1 and CDR2 are SGHDN and FVKESK. Trimming at V came to 4 bases and at J to 5 bases, leaving 7 bases not matched to a gene. The CDR3 contains 17 residues. CDR3 residues: CASSLRTSGSYTGELFF. The DNA of the CDR3 is TGTGCCAGCAGCCTGCGGACTAGCGGGAGCTATACCGGGGAGCTGTTTTTT.

The V call is TRBV9, the J call TRBJ1-2, with TRBD1 matching over 7 bases. This CDR3 region has 14 residues. Germline trimming cut 0 bases from V and 8 bases from J; bases unmatched to any gene: 7. CDR1 SGDLS and CDR2 YYNGEE come from the germline V gene. The CDR3 sequence is CASSVDVGGYGYTF. The CDR3 bases are TGTGCCAGCAGCGTAGATGTAGGGGGCTACGGCTACACCTTC.

The V call is TRBV6-4, the J call TRBJ2-5; D is unclear. From germline, CDR1 is MRHNA and CDR2 SNTAGT. The CDR3 is 13 residues long. Deletions cut 8 bases from V and 4 bases from J, with 14 bases between. Here the CDR3 DNA reads TGTGCCAGCTCTATTTTCGTCGGAGAGACCCAGTACTTC. It codes for CASSIFVGETQYF.

The V and J genes are TRBV21-1 and TRBJ1-1. TRBV21-1 is annotated as a pseudogene. This CDR3 region has 11 residues. CDR3 in amino acids: CASGGAIEAFF. The CDR3, as DNA: TGTGCCAGCGGAGGGGCGATTGAAGCTTTCTTT.